These 18 T cell receptor beta chains originate from one sample sequenced in a study of cytomegalovirus exposure and HLA in healthy donors. With 60 Vbeta and 13 Jbeta primers, the PCR was carried out. Sequencing was performed with immunoSEQ multiplex PCR; in TCRdb, only in-frame clones are kept and a portion is missing. The table has 120,000 to 150,000 clones, 65% to 85% seen once. Sequenced sample: PBMCs. The receptor set was obtained from a woman aged 40 to 50 in good health and CMV-seropositive.

Comments on this clone: The germline gene is not matched at one end of the junction; a read error may be the cause. Other DNA sequences in this sample translate to the same CDR3. The rearrangement joins TRBV30 to TRBJ1-1; TRBD1 is a possible D gene (5 bases). Looked up from germline, CDR1 is GTSNPN and CDR2 is SVGIG (reference sequence). The CDR3 sequence is 13 residues long. In DNA form, the CDR3 reads TGTGCCTGGAGTGTACAGGCGAACACTGAAGCCTTCTTT. Protein sequence: CAWSVQANTEAFF.

CDR3 sequence: CASSPWGNDPYEQYF. The CDR3 nucleotides read TGTGCCAGCAGCCCTTGGGGCAACGACCCCTACGAGCAGTACTTC. The chain uses TRBV6-1 and TRBJ2-7; the D gene is possibly TRBD1 (5 bases). This CDR3 contains 15 residues. The germline V gene has CDR1 MNHNS and CDR2 SASEGT. Trimming removed 6 bases at V and 2 bases at J, with 17 bases between.

The genes are TRBV5-4 and TRBJ2-3; 16 nucleotides match TRBD2. Trimming removed 6 bases from V and 4 bases from J; junction bases left unmatched: 8. This CDR3 has 17 amino acids. Germline assignment: CDR1 SGHNT and CDR2 YYREEE (reference sequence). The CDR3 DNA follows: TGTGCCAGCAACGCGGGACTAGCGGGGGGGCCCTCAGATACGCAGTATTTT. Translating gives CASNAGLAGGPSDTQYF.

This clone was counted once. This rearrangement joins TRBV10-2 to TRBJ1-1; tentatively, D is TRBD1 (5 bases). Germline lookup yields CDR1 WSHSY and CDR2 SAAADI. The CDR3 has 15 amino acids. V shed 2 bases and J shed 9 bases, with 19 bases lying between them. CDR3 protein: CASSERGSTSDKAFF. The DNA for the CDR3 is TGCGCCAGCAGTGAGCGGGGGTCAACCTCGGATAAAGCTTTCTTT.

V usage is TRBV19 and J usage is TRBJ1-2; 8 nucleotides line up with TRBD1. The junction had 8 bases not matched to a gene; V was cut back by 3 bases and J by 8 bases. CDR3 length: 14 amino acids. The V gene's germline CDR1 is LNHDA and CDR2 SQIVND (reference sequence). The CDR3 loop reads CASSMFPGGEGYTF. The CDR3 nucleotides are TGTGCCAGTAGTATGTTTCCAGGGGGCGAAGGCTACACCTTC.

The chain recombines TRBV19 with TRBJ1-2; a possible D gene is TRBD1 (5 bases). CDR1 and CDR2 (germline): LNHDA, SQIVND (reference sequence). This CDR3 contains 14 residues. V was clipped by 9 bases and J by 0 bases, with 14 bases between them. The DNA of the CDR3 is TGTGCCAGCCTTAGGACAAATACTAACTATGGCTACACCTTC. Translation gives CASLRTNTNYGYTF.

The chain employs TRBV28 and TRBJ2-7; 8 bases line up with TRBD1. This CDR3 contains 13 residues. Germline lookup yields CDR1 MDHEN and CDR2 SYDVKM. The V gene end was trimmed by 6 bases and the J gene end by 7 bases; junction bases not matched to a gene: 8. CDR3 sequence reads: CASRAGGAGEQYF. The DNA for the CDR3 is TGTGCCAGCAGGGCAGGGGGCGCGGGGGAGCAGTACTTC.

The chain couples TRBV7-9 to TRBJ2-5; D unresolved. This CDR3 has 12 amino acids. Germline V gene data show CDR1 as SEHNR and CDR2 as FQNEAQ (reference sequence). V lost 2 bases and J lost 4, with 5 bases in between. The chain's CDR3 is CASSLISETQYF. The CDR3, as DNA: TGTGCCAGCAGCTTAATCTCAGAGACCCAGTACTTC.

V and J are TRBV27 and TRBJ2-7, with TRBD1 matching 7 bases. V gave up 6 bases and J gave up 3 bases; unmatched junction bases: 8. The CDR3 is made up of 14 amino acids. Germline V gene lookup returns CDR1 MNHEY and CDR2 SMNVEV (reference sequence). CDR3: CASSPTGSFYEQYF. CDR3 bases: TGTGCCAGCAGCCCGACAGGGAGCTTCTACGAGCAGTACTTC.

J is TRBJ1-2 and V is TRBV11-2, with TRBD1 matching 7 bases. Germline CDR1 SGHAT, CDR2 FQNNGV. The CDR3 consists of 13 residues. Unmatched junction bases numbered 4, after V lost 5 bases and J lost 4 bases. CDR3: CASSKGTAYGYTF. In DNA form, the CDR3 reads TGTGCCAGCAGCAAGGGGACAGCCTATGGCTACACCTTC. Complete variable domain (other parts from reference TRBV11-2 and TRBJ1-2): EAGVAQSPRYKIIEKRQSVAFWCNPISGHATLYWYQQILGQGPKLLIQFQNNGVVDDSQLPKDRFSAERLKGVDSTLKIQPAKLEDSAVYLCASSKGTAYGYTFGSGTRLTVV.

The V call is TRBV6-1, the J call TRBJ2-5, with D maybe TRBD2 (6 bases). The DNA end is more similar to TRBJ2-7, so the J call may be wrong. CDR3 length: 14 amino acids. Germline CDR1 and CDR2: MNHNS and SASEGT. CDR3 region: CASRELESIAEQYF. The CDR3 region has the DNA TGTGCCAGCCGGGAGTTGGAGTCAATCGCCGAGCAGTACTTC.

The chain joins TRBV5-1 to TRBJ1-5, with no clear D. V lost 0 bases to trimming and J lost 5 bases, with 6 bases between them. CDR3 length: 13 residues. Per the germline V gene, CDR1 is SGHRS and CDR2 is YFSETQ. The CDR3, as DNA: TGCGCCAGCAGCTTGGACGGGGATCAGCCCCAGCATTTT. Translating gives CASSLDGDQPQHF.

J is TRBJ1-1 and V is TRBV9, with TRBD1 matching 7 bases. The CDR3 is made up of 17 amino acids. Germline-derived CDR1 and CDR2 are SGDLS and YYNGEE. After removal of 3 bases from V and 0 bases from J, the junction contained 11 bases not matched to a gene. CDR3 sequence (DNA): TGTGCCAGCAGCGCCGAAATAAAGGGGGCCCTGAACACTGAAGCTTTCTTT. This codes for CASSAEIKGALNTEAFF.

About this clone: The same CDR3 can be traced to other DNA sequences in this sample. The V gene is TRBV5-4, the J gene TRBJ1-2, with a possible D match to TRBD1 (5 bases). The CDR3 covers 13 residues. Trimming cost V 3 bases and J 0 bases, with 6 bases left between them. CDR1 and CDR2 (germline): SGHNT, YYREEE (reference sequence). The CDR3 nucleotides are TGTGCCAGCAGCTCGACAGCTAACTATGGCTACACCTTC. Residues: CASSSTANYGYTF.

The genes are TRBV19 and TRBJ1-2; 7 bases line up with TRBD1. V shed 5 bases, J shed 8 bases, and the junction held 8 bases outside the gene matches. Germline CDR1 reads LNHDA; CDR2 reads SQIVND (reference sequence). The CDR3 consists of 13 residues. CDR3 sequence (DNA): TGTGCCAGTAGTTTCGAACAGGGGCGAGGCTACACCTTC. It encodes CASSFEQGRGYTF.

This clone was recorded only once. The V gene is TRBV7-2, the J gene TRBJ1-5, with no clear D. Germline CDR1 reads SGHTA; CDR2 reads FQGNSA. The CDR3 consists of 15 residues. Trimming pared 5 bases from V and 0 bases from J, leaving 11 bases between. The CDR3 protein is CASSPRGISNQPQHF. The CDR3 DNA sequence: TGTGCCAGCAGCCCCCGCGGGATTAGCAATCAGCCCCAGCATTTT.

This rearrangement joins TRBV7-6 to TRBJ1-3, with D perhaps TRBD1 (6 bases). Germline CDR1 is SGHVS and CDR2 is FNYEAQ. The CDR3 has 16 amino acids. With 1 base removed from V and 3 bases from J, the gap between germline ends came to 13 bases. The DNA for the CDR3 is TGTGCCAGCAGCTTAGGGTCGTCAGGGGATGGAAACACCATATATTTT. It is translated as CASSLGSSGDGNTIYF.

The V call is TRBV4-2, the J call TRBJ2-1; TRBD2 matches at 12 bases. The V and J ends lost 3 bases and 8 bases, in that order; junction bases with no gene match: 5. The CDR3 runs 15 residues. The germline CDR1 and CDR2 sequences are LGHNA and YNFKEQ. This chain's CDR3 is CASSHGLAGRDEQFF. For the CDR3, the DNA is TGTGCCAGCAGCCATGGACTAGCGGGGAGAGATGAGCAGTTCTTC.